This record looks at one TCR beta chain sequence and its context. Its specificity is not known. The sample is drawn from a study of OX40 agonist ivuxolimab in advanced cancers. General study findings and limits: Within 6 weeks, CD4+ and CD8+ blood T cells expanded clonally at 0.1 to 3.0 mg/kg.

The data were produced by immunoSEQ multiplex PCR, yet TCRdb's version contains in-frame clones alone and is incomplete. The table shows 60,000 to 85,000 clones, with approximately 80% occurring only once. The sequence derives from an adult with an advanced solid tumor such as melanoma, head and neck, liver or kidney cancer. The specimen was CD4+ or CD8+ T cells sorted from blood, collected in a trial of the OX40 agonist ivuxolimab.

The DNA for the CDR3 is TGTGCCAGCAGCCAAACAGGGCTTGGTGGCTACACCTTC. Protein sequence: CASSQTGLGGYTF. The chain uses TRBV2 and TRBJ1-2, with D possibly TRBD1 on 6 matching bases. The V end lost 6 bases, the J end lost 7 bases, and 15 bases lay between the germline ends. The CDR3 has 13 residues. CDR1 is SNHLY and CDR2 is FYNNEI in the germline V gene.